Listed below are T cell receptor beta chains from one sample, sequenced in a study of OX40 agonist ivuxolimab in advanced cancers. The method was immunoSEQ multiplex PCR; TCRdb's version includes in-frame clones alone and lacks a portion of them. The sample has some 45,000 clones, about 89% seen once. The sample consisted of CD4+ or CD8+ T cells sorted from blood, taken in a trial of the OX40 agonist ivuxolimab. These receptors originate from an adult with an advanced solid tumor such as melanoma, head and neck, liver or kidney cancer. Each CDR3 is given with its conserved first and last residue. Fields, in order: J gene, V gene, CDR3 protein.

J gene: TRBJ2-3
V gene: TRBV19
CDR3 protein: CASSNPLGNTQYF

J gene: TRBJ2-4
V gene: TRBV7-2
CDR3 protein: CASSLVLYRGERQYF

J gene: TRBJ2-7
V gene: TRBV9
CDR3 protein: CASSGDSYEQYF

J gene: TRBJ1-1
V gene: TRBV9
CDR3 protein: CASSVDGGSPYDWAFF

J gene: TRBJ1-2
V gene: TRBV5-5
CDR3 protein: CASSLEGTGPGYTF

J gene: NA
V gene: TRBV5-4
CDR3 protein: CASSFRYSYEQYF

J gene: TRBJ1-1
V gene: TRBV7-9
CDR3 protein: CASEVGEDTEAFF

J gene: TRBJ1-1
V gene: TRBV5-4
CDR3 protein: CASSHHGGNTEAFF

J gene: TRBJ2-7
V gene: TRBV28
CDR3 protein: CASSQGAVYEQYF

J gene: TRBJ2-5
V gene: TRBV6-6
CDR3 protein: CASSLTGGYQETQYF

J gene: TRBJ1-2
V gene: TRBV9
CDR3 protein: CASSVGQPGKRNYGYTF

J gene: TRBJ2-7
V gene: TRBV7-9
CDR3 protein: CASSQDREMDRNYEQYF

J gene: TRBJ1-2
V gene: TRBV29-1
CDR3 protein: CSVEYDSLHGYTF

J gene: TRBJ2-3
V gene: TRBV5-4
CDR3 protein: CASSFSARVDSDTQYF

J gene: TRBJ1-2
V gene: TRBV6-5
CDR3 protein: CASSSRAGRYGYTF

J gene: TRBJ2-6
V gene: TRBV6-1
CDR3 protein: CASRIRDSGANVLTF

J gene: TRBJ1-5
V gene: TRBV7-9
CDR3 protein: CASSPPNQPQHF

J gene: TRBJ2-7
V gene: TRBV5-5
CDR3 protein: CASSSRTGQQFYEQYF

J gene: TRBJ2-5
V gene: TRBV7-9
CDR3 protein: CASSPAPLAGLETQYF

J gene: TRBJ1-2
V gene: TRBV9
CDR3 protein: CASSVGAGESNYGYTF

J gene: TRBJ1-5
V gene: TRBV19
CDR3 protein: CASSIGGLKPQHF

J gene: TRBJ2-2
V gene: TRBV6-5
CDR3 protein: CASSSRADTGELFF

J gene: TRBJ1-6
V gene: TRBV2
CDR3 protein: CASSEVSQGGNSPLHF

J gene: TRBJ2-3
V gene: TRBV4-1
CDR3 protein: CASSQGWGETDTQYF

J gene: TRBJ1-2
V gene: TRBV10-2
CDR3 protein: CASSEDLYGYTF

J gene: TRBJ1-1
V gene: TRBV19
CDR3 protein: CASSTFSTGSTEAFF

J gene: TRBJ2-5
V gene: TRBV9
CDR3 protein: CASSDPPWDKKETQYF

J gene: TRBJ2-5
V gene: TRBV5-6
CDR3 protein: CASSLGAGGAETQYF

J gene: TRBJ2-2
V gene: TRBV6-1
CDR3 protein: CASSEVPGRTGELFF

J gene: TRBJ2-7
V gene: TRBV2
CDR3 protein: CALRDVISYEQYF

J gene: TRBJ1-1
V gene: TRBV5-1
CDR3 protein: CASRLTYTTEAFF

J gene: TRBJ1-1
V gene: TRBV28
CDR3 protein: CAASGVMNTEAFF

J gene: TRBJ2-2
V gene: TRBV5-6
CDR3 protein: CASDRGSTGELFF

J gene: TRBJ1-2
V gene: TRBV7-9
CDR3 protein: CASSLYDDGNGYTF

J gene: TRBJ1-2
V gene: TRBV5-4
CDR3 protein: CASSIPPGDSNYGYTF

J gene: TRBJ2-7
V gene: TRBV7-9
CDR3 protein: CASSLGYNEQYF